The sequence of this T cell receptor beta chain was determined in a study of a mutant IDH1 vaccine in newly diagnosed glioma. Whole-study results and caveats: Pseudoprogression seemingly bore no relation to changes in top peripheral T cell clonotypes. It was 93.3% of patients that developed vaccine-induced immune responses.

Specified time point: week 35, safety follow-up. Each dose delivered 300 ug of mutant IDH1 20-mer peptide subcutaneously with imiquimod. TCRdb's copy holds only in-frame clones and misses some; the assay was immunoSEQ multiplex PCR. The sample carries more than 60,000 clones, around 74% recorded once. V was shortened by 0 bases and J by 4 bases, with 7 bases between the two germline ends. The CDR3 is 13 amino acids. Germline lookup yields CDR1 GTSNPN and CDR2 SVGIG (reference sequence). For this clone: What it binds is not known.

Specimen: PBMCs, collected from a glioma patient whose treatment included an IDH1 peptide vaccine. This TCR was recovered from a man aged 45-65 years with glioma. J is TRBJ2-1 and V is TRBV30; no firm D call. The CDR3 here is CAWSVTRYNEQFF. In DNA form, the CDR3 reads TGTGCCTGGAGTGTAACAAGATACAATGAGCAGTTCTTC.